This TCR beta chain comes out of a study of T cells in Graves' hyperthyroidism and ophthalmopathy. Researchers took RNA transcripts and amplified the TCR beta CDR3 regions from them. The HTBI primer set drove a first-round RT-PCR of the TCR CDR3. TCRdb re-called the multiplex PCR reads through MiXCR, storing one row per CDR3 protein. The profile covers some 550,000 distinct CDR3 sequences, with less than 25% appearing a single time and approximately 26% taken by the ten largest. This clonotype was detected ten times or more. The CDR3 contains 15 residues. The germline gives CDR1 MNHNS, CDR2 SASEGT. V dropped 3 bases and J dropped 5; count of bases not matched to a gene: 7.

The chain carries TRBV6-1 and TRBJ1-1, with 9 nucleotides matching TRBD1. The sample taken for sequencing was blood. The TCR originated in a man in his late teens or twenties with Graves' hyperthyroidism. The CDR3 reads CASSEDRGLRTEAFF. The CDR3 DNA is TGTGCCAGCAGTGAGGACAGGGGATTAAGGACTGAAGCTTTCTTT.